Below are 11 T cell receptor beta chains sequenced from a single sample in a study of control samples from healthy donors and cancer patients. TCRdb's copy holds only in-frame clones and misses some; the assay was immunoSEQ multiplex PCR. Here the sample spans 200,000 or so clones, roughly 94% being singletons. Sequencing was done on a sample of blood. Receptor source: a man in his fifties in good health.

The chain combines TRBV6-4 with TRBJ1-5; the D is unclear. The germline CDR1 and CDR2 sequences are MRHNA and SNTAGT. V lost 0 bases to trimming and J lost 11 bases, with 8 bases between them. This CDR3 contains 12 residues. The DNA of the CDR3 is TGTGCCAGCAGTGACTCTTCGGGGACCCAGCATTTT. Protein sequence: CASSDSSGTQHF.

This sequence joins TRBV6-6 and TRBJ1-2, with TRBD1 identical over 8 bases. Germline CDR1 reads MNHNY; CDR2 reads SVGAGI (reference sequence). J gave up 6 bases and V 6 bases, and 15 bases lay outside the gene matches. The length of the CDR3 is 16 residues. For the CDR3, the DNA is TGTGCCAGCAGCCCCTATTATGGACAGGGAGGAGATGGCTACACCTTC. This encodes CASSPYYGQGGDGYTF.

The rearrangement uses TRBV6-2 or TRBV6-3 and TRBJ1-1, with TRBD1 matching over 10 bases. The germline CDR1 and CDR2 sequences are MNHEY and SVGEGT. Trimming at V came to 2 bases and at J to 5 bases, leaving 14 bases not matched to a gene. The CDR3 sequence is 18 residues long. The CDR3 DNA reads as TGTGCCAGCAGTTACCGCATCGCGAGACAGGGGGCGAGAACTGAAGCTTTCTTT. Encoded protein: CASSYRIARQGARTEAFF.

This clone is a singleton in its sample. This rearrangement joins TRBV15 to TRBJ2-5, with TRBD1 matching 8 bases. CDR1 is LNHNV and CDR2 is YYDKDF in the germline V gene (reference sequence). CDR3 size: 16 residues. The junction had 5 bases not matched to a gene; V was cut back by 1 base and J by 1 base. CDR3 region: CATSRANTGGQETQYF. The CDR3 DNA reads TGTGCCACCAGCAGAGCTAACACAGGGGGCCAAGAGACCCAGTACTTC.

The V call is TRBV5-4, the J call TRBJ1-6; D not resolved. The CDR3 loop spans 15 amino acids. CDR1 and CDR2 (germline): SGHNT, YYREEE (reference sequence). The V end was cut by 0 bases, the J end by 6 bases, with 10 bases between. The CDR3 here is CASSLGVTGNSPLHF. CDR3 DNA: TGTGCCAGCAGCTTGGGGGTCACCGGTAATTCACCCCTCCACTTT.

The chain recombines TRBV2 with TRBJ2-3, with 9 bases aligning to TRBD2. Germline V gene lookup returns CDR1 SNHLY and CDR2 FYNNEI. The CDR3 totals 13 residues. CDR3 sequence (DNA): TGTGTTATCAGCGGGGGGTTCACAGATACGCAGTATTTT. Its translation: CVISGGFTDTQYF. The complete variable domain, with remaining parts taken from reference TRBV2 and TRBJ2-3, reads EPEVTQTPSHQVTQMGQEVILRCVPISNHLYFYWYRQILGQKVEFLVSFYNNEISEKSEIFDDQFSVERPDGSNFTLKIRSTKLEDSAMYFCVISGGFTDTQYFGPGTRLTVL.

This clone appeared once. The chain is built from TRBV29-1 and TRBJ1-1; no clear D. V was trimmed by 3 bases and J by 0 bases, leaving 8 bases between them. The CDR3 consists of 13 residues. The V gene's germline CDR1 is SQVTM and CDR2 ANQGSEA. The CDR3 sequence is CSVDGSLNTEAFF. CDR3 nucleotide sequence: TGCAGCGTTGATGGCAGTTTGAACACTGAAGCTTTCTTT. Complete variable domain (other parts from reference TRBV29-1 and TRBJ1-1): SAVISQKPSRDICQRGTSLTIQCQVDSQVTMMFWYRQQPGQSLTLIATANQGSEATYESGFVIDKFPISRPNLTFSTLTVSNMSPEDSSIYLCSVDGSLNTEAFFGQGTRLTVV.

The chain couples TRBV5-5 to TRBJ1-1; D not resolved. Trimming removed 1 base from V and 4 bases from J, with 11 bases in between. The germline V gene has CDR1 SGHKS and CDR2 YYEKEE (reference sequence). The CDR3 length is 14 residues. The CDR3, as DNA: TGTGCCAGCAGCTTGTATGGCTCCCTCACTGAAGCTTTCTTT. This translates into CASSLYGSLTEAFF.

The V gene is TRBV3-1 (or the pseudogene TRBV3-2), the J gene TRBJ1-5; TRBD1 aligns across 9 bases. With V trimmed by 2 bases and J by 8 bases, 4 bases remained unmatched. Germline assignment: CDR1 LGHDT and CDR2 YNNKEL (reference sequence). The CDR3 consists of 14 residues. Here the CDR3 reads CASSQRDREEPQHF. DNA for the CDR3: TGTGCCAGCAGCCAACGGGACAGGGAGGAGCCCCAGCATTTT.

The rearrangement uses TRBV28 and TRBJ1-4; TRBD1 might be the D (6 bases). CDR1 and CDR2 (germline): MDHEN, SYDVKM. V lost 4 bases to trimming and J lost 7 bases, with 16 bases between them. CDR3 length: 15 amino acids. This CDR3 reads CASSSVGGIAEKLFF. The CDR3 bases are TGTGCCAGCAGTTCTGTCGGGGGCATTGCTGAAAAACTGTTTTTT.

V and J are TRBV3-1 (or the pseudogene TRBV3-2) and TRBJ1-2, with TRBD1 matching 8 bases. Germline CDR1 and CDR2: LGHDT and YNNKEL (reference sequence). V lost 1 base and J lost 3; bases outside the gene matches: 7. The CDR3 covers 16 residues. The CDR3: CASSQVSGTGYYGYTF. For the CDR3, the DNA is TGTGCCAGCAGCCAAGTCTCCGGGACAGGCTACTATGGCTACACCTTC.